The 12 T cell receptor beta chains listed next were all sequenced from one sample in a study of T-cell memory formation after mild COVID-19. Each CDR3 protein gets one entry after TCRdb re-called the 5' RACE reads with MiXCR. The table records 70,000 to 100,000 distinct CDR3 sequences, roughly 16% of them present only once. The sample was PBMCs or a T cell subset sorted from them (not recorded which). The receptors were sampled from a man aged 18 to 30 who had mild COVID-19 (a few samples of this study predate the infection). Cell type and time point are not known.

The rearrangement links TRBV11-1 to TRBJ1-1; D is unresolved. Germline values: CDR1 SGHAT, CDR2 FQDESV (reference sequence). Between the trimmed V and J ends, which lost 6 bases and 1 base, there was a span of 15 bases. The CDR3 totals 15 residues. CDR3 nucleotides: TGTGCCAGCAGTTCAACGTATTCGGGGAACACTGAAGCTTTCTTT. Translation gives CASSSTYSGNTEAFF.

The CDR3: CSAQNYEQYF. CDR3 DNA sequence: TGCAGTGCGCAGAACTACGAGCAGTACTTC. V usage is TRBV20-1 and J usage is TRBJ2-7; D is unresolved. Trimming cost V 6 bases and J 3 bases, with 6 bases left between them. The germline V gene has CDR1 DFQATT and CDR2 SNEGSKA (reference sequence). The CDR3 has 10 residues.

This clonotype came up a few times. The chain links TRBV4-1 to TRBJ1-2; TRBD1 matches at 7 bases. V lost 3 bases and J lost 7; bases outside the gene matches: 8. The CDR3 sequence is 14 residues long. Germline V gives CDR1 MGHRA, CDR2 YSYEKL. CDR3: CASSHPQGVRGYTF. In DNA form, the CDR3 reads TGCGCCAGCAGCCATCCCCAGGGGGTGCGTGGCTACACCTTC.

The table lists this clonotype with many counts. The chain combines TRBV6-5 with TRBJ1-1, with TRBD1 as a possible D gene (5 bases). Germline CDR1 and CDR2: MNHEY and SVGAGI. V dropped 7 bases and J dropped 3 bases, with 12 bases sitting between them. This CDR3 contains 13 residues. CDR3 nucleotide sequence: TGTGCCAGCAAACTTCCAGGGTACACTGAAGCTTTCTTT. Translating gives CASKLPGYTEAFF.

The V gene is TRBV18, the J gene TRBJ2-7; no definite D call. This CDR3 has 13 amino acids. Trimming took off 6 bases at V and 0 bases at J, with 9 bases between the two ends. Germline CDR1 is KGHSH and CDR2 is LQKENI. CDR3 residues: CASSPTNSYEQYF. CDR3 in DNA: TGTGCCAGCTCGCCGACAAACTCCTACGAGCAGTACTTC.

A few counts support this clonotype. The CDR3 is CASSLKAGGYQETQYF. DNA of the CDR3: TGTGCCAGCAGCTTAAAGGCGGGGGGGTACCAAGAGACCCAGTACTTC. This rearrangement joins TRBV7-2 to TRBJ2-5; TRBD2 aligns across 9 bases. The V gene's germline CDR1 is SGHTA and CDR2 FQGNSA. The V and J ends lost 2 bases and 0 bases, in that order; junction bases with no gene match: 4. The CDR3 loop spans 16 amino acids.

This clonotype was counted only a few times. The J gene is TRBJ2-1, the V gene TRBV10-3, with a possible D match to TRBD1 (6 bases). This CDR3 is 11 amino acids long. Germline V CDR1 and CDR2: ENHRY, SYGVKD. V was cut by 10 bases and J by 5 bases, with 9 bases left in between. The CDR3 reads CATGQNNEQFF. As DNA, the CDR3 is TGTGCCACCGGACAGAACAATGAGCAGTTCTTC.

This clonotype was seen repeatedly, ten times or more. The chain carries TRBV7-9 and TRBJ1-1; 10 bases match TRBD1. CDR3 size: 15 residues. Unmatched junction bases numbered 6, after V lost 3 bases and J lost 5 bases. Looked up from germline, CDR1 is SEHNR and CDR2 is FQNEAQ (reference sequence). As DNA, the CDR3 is TGTGCCAGCAGCTTTGTCGGGACAGGGGAAACTGAAGCTTTCTTT. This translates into CASSFVGTGETEAFF.

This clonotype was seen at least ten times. The CDR3 loop is CASSRQGAGYGYTF. CDR3 nucleotides: TGTGCCAGCAGTCGACAGGGGGCTGGCTATGGCTACACCTTC. The chain carries TRBV12-3 or TRBV12-4 and TRBJ1-2; the match to TRBD1 covers 10 bases. V gave up 5 bases and J gave up 4 bases; unmatched junction bases: 4. There are 14 residues in the CDR3.

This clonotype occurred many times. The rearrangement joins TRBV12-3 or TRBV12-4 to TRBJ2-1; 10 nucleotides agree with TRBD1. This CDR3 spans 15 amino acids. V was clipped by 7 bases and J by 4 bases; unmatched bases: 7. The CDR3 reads CASTDGTGDYNEQFF. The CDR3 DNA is TGTGCCAGCACGGACGGGACAGGGGATTACAATGAGCAGTTCTTC.

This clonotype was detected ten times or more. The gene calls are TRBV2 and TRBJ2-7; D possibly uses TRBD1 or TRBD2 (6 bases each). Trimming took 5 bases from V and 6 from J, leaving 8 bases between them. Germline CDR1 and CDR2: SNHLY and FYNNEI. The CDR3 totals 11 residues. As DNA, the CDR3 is TGTGCCAGCAGTCCGGGGGCCGAGCAGTACTTC. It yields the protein CASSPGAEQYF.

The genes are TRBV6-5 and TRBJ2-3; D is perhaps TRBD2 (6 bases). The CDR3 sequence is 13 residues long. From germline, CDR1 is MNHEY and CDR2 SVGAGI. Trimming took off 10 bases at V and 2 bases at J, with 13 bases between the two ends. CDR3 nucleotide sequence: TGTGCCACCAGCCGCGGGGACACAGATACGCAGTATTTT. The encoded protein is CATSRGDTDTQYF.